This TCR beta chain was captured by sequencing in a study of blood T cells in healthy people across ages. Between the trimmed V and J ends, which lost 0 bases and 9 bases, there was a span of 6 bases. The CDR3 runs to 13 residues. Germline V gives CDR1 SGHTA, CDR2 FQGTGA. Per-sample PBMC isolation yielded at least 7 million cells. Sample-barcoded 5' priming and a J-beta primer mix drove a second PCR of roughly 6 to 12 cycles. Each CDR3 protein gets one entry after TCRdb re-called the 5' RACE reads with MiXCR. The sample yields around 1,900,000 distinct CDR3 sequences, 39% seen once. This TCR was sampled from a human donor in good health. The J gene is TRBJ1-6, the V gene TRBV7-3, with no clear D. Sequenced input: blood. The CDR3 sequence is CASSLTEGSPLHF. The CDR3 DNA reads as TGTGCCAGCAGCTTAACTGAGGGTTCACCCCTCCACTTT.